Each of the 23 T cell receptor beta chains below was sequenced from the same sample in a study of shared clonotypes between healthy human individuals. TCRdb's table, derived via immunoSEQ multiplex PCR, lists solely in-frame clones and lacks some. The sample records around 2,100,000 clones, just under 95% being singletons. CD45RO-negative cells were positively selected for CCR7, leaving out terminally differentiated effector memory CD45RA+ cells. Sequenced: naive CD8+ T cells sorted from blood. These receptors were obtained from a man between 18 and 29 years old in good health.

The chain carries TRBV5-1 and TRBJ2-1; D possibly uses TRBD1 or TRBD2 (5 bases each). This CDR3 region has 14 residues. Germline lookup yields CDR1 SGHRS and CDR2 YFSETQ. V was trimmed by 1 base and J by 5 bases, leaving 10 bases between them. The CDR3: CASSLFVGDNEQFF. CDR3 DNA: TGCGCCAGCAGCTTGTTCGTGGGGGACAATGAGCAGTTCTTC.

For the CDR3, the DNA is TGTGCCAGTAGTTCCAGGGATTATGGCAATCAGCCCCAGCATTTT. Its translation is CASSSRDYGNQPQHF. The chain is built from TRBV19 and TRBJ1-5; possibly TRBD1 for D (5 bases). The CDR3 spans 15 residues. Trimming shortened V by 5 bases and J by 2 bases, and 13 bases separated the two germline ends. Germline V gene sequence: CDR1 LNHDA, CDR2 SQIVND (reference sequence).

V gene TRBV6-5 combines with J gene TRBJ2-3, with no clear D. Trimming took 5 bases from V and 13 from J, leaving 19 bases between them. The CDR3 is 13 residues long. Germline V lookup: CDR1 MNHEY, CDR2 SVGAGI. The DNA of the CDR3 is TGTGCCAGCAGTGACAATGACCCAAGAGGCGAGTATTTT. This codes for CASSDNDPRGEYF.

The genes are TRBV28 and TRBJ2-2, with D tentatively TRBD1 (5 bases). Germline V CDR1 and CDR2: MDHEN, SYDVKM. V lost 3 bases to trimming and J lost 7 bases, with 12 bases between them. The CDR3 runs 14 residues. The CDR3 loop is CASSFREQGGELFF. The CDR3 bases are TGTGCCAGCAGTTTTAGAGAGCAGGGCGGGGAGCTGTTTTTT.

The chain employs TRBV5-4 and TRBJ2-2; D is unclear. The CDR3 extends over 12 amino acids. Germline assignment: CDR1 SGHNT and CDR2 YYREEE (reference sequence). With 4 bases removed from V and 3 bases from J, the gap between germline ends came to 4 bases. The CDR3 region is CASSGDTGELFF. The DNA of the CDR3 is TGTGCCAGCAGCGGGGACACCGGGGAGCTGTTTTTT.

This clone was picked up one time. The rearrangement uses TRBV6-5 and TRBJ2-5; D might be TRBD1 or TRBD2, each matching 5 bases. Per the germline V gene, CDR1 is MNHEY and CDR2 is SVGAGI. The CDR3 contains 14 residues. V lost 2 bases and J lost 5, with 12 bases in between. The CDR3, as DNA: TGTGCCAGCAGTTACGAGGGGCCCTGGGAGACCCAGTACTTC. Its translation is CASSYEGPWETQYF.

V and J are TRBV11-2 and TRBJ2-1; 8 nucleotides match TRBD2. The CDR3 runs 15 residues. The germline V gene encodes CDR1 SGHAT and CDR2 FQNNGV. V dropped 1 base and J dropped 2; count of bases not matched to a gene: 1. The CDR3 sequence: CASSLVREAYNEQFF. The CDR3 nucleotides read TGTGCCAGCAGCTTAGTGCGGGAGGCCTACAATGAGCAGTTCTTC.

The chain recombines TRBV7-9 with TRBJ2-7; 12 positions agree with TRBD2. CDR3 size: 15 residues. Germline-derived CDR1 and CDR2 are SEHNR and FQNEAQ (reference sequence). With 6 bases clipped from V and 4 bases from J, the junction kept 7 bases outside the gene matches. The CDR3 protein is CASSSTTSGGYEQYF. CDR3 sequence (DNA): TGTGCCAGCAGTTCAACAACTAGCGGGGGGTACGAGCAGTACTTC.

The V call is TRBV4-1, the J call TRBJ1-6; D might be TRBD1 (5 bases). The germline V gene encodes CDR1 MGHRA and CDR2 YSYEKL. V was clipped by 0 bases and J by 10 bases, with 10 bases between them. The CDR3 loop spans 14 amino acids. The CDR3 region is CASSQEWGDSPLHF. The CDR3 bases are TGCGCCAGCAGCCAAGAATGGGGGGACTCACCCCTCCACTTT.

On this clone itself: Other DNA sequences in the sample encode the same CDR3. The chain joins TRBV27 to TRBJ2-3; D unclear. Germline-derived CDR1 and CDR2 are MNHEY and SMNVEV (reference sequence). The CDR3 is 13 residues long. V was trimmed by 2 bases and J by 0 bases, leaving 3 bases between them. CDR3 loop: CASSLTSTDTQYF. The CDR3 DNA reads TGTGCCAGCAGTTTAACTAGCACAGATACGCAGTATTTT.

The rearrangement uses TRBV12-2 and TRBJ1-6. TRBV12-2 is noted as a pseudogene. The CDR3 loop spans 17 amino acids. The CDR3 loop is CASRLARRGRYNSPLHF. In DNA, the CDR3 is TGTGCAAGTCGCTTAGCGCGGCGGGGCCGTTATAATTCACCCCTCCACTTT.

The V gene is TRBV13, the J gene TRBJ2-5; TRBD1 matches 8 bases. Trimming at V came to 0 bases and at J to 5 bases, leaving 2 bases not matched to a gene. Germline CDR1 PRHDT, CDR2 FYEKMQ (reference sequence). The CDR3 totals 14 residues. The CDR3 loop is CASSLGTGVETQYF. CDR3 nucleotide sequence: TGTGCCAGCAGCTTAGGGACAGGGGTTGAGACCCAGTACTTC.

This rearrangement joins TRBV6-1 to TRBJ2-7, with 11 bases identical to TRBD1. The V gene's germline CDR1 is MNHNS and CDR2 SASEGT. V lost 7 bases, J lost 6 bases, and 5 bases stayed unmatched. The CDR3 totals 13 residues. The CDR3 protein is CASKAGQGGEQYF. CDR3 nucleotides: TGTGCCAGCAAGGCGGGACAGGGGGGCGAGCAGTACTTC.

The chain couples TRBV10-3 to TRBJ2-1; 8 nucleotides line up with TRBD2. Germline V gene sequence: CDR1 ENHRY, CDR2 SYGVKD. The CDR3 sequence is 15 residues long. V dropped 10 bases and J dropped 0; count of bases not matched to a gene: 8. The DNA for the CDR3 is TGTGCCACCGGGAGGGGTGGTAGCTCCTACAATGAGCAGTTCTTC. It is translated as CATGRGGSSYNEQFF.

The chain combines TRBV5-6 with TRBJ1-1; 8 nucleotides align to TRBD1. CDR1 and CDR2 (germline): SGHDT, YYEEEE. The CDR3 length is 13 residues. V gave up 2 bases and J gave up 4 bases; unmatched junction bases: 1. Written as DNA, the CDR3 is TGTGCCAGCAGCTTCACAGGGGGCACTGAAGCTTTCTTT. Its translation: CASSFTGGTEAFF.

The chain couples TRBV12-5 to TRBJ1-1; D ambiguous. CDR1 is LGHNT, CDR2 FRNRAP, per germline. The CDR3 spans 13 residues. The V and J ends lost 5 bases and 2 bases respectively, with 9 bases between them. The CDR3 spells CASGPGVNTEAFF. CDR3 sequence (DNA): TGTGCTAGTGGTCCTGGGGTCAACACTGAAGCTTTCTTT.

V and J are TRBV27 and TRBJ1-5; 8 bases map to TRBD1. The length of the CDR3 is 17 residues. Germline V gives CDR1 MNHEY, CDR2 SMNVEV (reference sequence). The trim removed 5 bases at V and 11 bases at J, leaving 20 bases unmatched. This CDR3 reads CASSPSTGDFGQSAQHF. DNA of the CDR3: TGTGCCAGCAGTCCGTCGACAGGGGACTTCGGGCAATCAGCCCAGCATTTT.

The CDR3 DNA reads TGTGCCACCAGCAGAGTGAGGAGCAATGAGCAGTTCTTC. Amino acids: CATSRVRSNEQFF. The chain uses TRBV15 and TRBJ2-1; D ambiguous. Germline CDR1 reads LNHNV; CDR2 reads YYDKDF (reference sequence). The CDR3 is 13 amino acids. Trimming cost V 1 base and J 6 bases, with 7 bases left between them.

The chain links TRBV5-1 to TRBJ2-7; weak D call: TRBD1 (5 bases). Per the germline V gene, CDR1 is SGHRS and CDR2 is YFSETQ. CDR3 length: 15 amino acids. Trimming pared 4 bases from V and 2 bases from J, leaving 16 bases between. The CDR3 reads CASSPETALTYEQYF. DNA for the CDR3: TGCGCCAGCAGCCCGGAGACAGCCCTCACCTACGAGCAGTACTTC.

The DNA of the CDR3 is TGCGCCAGCAGCTTGGTAGGGGAGCAGACCCAGTACTTC. Translated: CASSLVGEQTQYF. The V and J genes are TRBV5-1 and TRBJ2-5; D possibly uses TRBD1 or TRBD2 (5 bases each). The V end lost 0 bases, the J end lost 6 bases, and 9 bases lay between the germline ends. The germline CDR1 and CDR2 sequences are SGHRS and YFSETQ. The CDR3 runs 13 residues.

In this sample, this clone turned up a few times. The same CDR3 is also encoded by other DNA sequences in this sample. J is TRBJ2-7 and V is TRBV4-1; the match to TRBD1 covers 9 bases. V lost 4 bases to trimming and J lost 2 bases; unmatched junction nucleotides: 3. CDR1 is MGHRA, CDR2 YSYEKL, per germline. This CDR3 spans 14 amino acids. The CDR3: CASSLRDRAYEQYF. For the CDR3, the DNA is TGCGCCAGCAGCCTCCGGGACAGGGCCTACGAGCAGTACTTC.

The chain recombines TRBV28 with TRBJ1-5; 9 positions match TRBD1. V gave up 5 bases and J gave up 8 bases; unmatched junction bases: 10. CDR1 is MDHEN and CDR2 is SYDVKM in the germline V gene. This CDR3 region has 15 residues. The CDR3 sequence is CASSPRTGALKPQHF. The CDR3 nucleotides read TGTGCCAGCAGTCCCCGGACAGGGGCTCTTAAGCCCCAGCATTTT. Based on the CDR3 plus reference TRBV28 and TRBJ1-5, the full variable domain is DVKVTQSSRYLVKRTGEKVFLECVQDMDHENMFWYRQDPGLGLRLIYFSYDVKMKEKGDIPEGYSVSREKKERFSLILESASTNQTSMYLCASSPRTGALKPQHFGDGTRLSIL.

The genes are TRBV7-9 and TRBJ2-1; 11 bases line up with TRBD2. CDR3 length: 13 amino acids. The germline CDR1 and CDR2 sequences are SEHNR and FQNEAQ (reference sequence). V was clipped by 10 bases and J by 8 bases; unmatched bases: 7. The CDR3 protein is CATTSGSSDEQFF. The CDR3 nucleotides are TGTGCCACCACTAGCGGGAGTAGTGATGAGCAGTTCTTC.